A single sample gave rise to the 18 T cell receptor beta chains below, sequenced in a study of spatial heterogeneity in lung cancer. Time point meaning: sample taken at primary tumor resection. Each CDR3 protein is one row after TCRdb ran MiXCR on the 5' RACE reads. Altogether 30,000 to 45,000 distinct CDR3 sequences are present, about 7.7% being singletons, with the ten largest covering 29%. The sequences come from PBMCs, collected at surgery. The receptors here all came from a female donor with early-stage non-small cell lung cancer.

This clonotype is medium-sized by share. J is TRBJ2-7 and V is TRBV7-9, with TRBD1 matching 11 bases. This CDR3 region has 14 residues. Germline V lookup: CDR1 SEHNR, CDR2 FQNEAQ (reference sequence). The trim removed 5 bases at V and 1 base at J, leaving 1 base unmatched. The CDR3 loop is CASSGDRGSYEQYF. The CDR3 region has the DNA TGTGCCAGCAGCGGGGACAGGGGGTCCTACGAGCAGTACTTC.

In this sample, this clonotype turned up many times. V usage is TRBV7-2 and J usage is TRBJ2-4; 7 bases align to TRBD1. This CDR3 is built from 14 residues. Germline assignment: CDR1 SGHTA and CDR2 FQGNSA. V lost 5 bases, J lost 8 bases, and 9 bases stayed unmatched. CDR3 in amino acids: CASSVTGAADIQYF. The CDR3 bases are TGTGCCAGCAGCGTCACAGGGGCGGCGGACATTCAGTACTTC.

The chain is built from TRBV7-2 and TRBJ1-2; TRBD1 matches 8 bases. J was trimmed by 2 bases and V by 4 bases; bases with no gene match: 9. Germline assignment: CDR1 SGHTA and CDR2 FQGNSA. There are 16 residues in the CDR3. CDR3 sequence: CASSWTGTGLNYGYTF. The CDR3 DNA reads TGTGCCAGCAGCTGGACAGGGACCGGATTAAACTATGGCTACACCTTC. The full variable domain, with the rest looked up from reference TRBV7-2 and TRBJ1-2, is GAGVSQSPSNKVTEKGKDVELRCDPISGHTALYWYRQSLGQGLEFLIYFQGNSAPDKSGLPSDRFSAERTGGSVSTLTIQRTQQEDSAVYLCASSWTGTGLNYGYTFGSGTRLTVV.

This clonotype has ten or more counts. This chain joins TRBV10-3 and TRBJ2-5; the match to TRBD1 covers 7 bases. The ends lost 7 bases at V and 4 bases at J; junction bases unmatched: 6. The CDR3 totals 13 residues. Germline V CDR1 and CDR2: ENHRY, SYGVKD. The CDR3 loop is CAIKDRSRETQYF. CDR3 nucleotides: TGTGCCATCAAGGACAGGAGTCGAGAGACCCAGTACTTC.

This clonotype was seen many times. The CDR3 here is CASSEALQGPPRHF. The CDR3 DNA follows: TGTGCCAGCAGTGAAGCGCTTCAAGGGCCCCCGAGACATTTT. The chain carries TRBV2 and TRBJ1-5; D is undetermined. Germline values: CDR1 SNHLY, CDR2 FYNNEI. The CDR3 is 14 amino acids. Between the trimmed V and J ends, which lost 0 bases and 16 bases, there was a span of 19 bases.

As for this clonotype: Given a much more abundant clone one base away, this may be a read error. The chain carries TRBV10-3 and TRBJ2-5; tentative D call: TRBD2 (6 bases). CDR3 length: 14 amino acids. Germline CDR1 reads ENHRY; CDR2 reads SYGVKD. V was pared by 11 bases and J by 4 bases, with 20 bases between. For the CDR3, the DNA is TGTGCCTCCCGACCGGGAGAGGGAAGAGAGACCCAGTACTTC. Amino acids: CASRPGEGRETQYF.

This clonotype was observed at least ten times. V usage is TRBV7-9 and J usage is TRBJ2-5; the match to TRBD2 covers 9 bases. The length of the CDR3 is 12 residues. The ends lost 8 bases at V and 4 bases at J; junction bases unmatched: 2. CDR1 is SEHNR and CDR2 is FQNEAQ in the germline V gene (reference sequence). The CDR3 bases are TGTGCCAGCGCGGGGGGGCCAGAGACCCAGTACTTC. Translated: CASAGGPETQYF. Filled out from reference TRBV7-9 and TRBJ2-5, the complete variable domain reads DTGVSQNPRHKITKRGQNVTFRCDPISEHNRLYWYRQTLGQGPEFLTYFQNEAQLEKSRLLSDRFSAERPKGSFSTLEIQRTEQGDSAMYLCASAGGPETQYFGPGTRLLVL.

This clonotype has ten or more counts. The chain is built from TRBV4-3 and TRBJ1-2; TRBD1 agrees at 10 bases. The germline V gene has CDR1 LGHNA and CDR2 YSLEER. The CDR3 sequence is 15 residues long. V lost 0 bases, J lost 9 bases, and 7 bases stayed unmatched. CDR3 sequence reads: CASSQDPGTGVSYTF. The CDR3 region has the DNA TGCGCCAGCAGCCAAGATCCAGGGACAGGGGTTAGCTACACCTTC.

This clonotype was found a few times. The chain couples TRBV7-6 to TRBJ2-6, with 11 bases aligning to TRBD2. J lost 0 bases, V lost 4 bases, and 11 bases had no gene match. The CDR3 is made up of 20 amino acids. Germline CDR1 and CDR2: SGHVS and FNYEAQ. CDR3 sequence: CASSSYLTSGAISGANVLTF. CDR3 sequence (DNA): TGTGCCAGCAGCTCCTATCTGACTAGCGGGGCCATCTCTGGGGCCAACGTCCTGACTTTC.

This clonotype was seen at least ten times. V is TRBV10-3 and J is TRBJ1-1; TRBD1 matches 7 bases. Germline assignment: CDR1 ENHRY and CDR2 SYGVKD. The length of the CDR3 is 14 residues. V shed 4 bases, J shed 3 bases, and the junction held 5 bases outside the gene matches. The CDR3: CAISVSGGDTEAFF. The CDR3 nucleotides read TGTGCCATCAGTGTTTCAGGGGGAGACACTGAAGCTTTCTTT.

V is TRBV2 and J is TRBJ1-4; D is unresolved. CDR3 length: 13 amino acids. V was clipped by 2 bases and J by 8 bases, with 9 bases between them. Germline V gives CDR1 SNHLY, CDR2 FYNNEI. The CDR3 DNA reads as TGTGCCAGCAGTGAACGGATTGGCGAAAAACTGTTTTTT. It encodes CASSERIGEKLFF.

A note on this clonotype: A much larger clone lies one base from this, so it may be a read error. The gene calls are TRBV29-1 and TRBJ2-1, with unresolved D. The J call may be faulty, since TRBJ2-7 better matches the DNA end. The CDR3 runs to 12 residues. The germline gives CDR1 SQVTM, CDR2 ANQGSEA. CDR3 amino acids: CSGGQPYNEQYF. CDR3 bases: TGCAGCGGGGGTCAACCTTACAATGAGCAGTACTTC.

The table lists this clonotype with a few counts. The chain uses TRBV7-6 and TRBJ2-5, with D unresolved. Per germline, CDR1 SGHVS and CDR2 FNYEAQ. Trimming left V 5 bases short and J 1 base short, with 5 bases between. The CDR3 covers 12 residues. For the CDR3, the DNA is TGTGCCAGCAGCCCCAGCCAAGAGACCCAGTACTTC. Protein: CASSPSQETQYF. Combining the CDR3 with reference TRBV7-6 and TRBJ2-5 gives the whole variable domain GAGVSQSPRYKVTKRGQDVALRCDPISGHVSLYWYRQALGQGPEFLTYFNYEAQQDKSGLPNDRFSAERPEGSISTLTIQRTEQRDSAMYRCASSPSQETQYFGPGTRLLVL.

There are a few counts of this clonotype. V gene TRBV6-5 combines with J gene TRBJ2-3; 9 nucleotides align to TRBD2. V lost 0 bases, J lost 10 bases, and 8 bases stayed unmatched. CDR3 size: 15 residues. CDR1 and CDR2 from the germline V gene are MNHEY and SVGAGI. CDR3 in amino acids: CASSYSPSGGSAQYF. CDR3 in DNA: TGTGCCAGCAGTTACTCCCCCAGCGGGGGGTCCGCGCAGTATTTT.

In its sample, this clonotype was seen many times. The V gene is TRBV25-1, the J gene TRBJ2-7; D is unresolved. V lost 3 bases, J lost 3 bases, and 12 bases lay in between. The CDR3 contains 14 residues. Germline V CDR1 and CDR2: MGHDK, SYGVNS. The chain's CDR3 is CASSDNRLNYEQYF. CDR3 in DNA: TGTGCCAGCAGTGATAACCGACTTAACTACGAGCAGTACTTC.

This clonotype is termed medium-sized. This chain uses TRBV23-1 with TRBJ2-2; D call uncertain. TRBV23-1 is annotated as an ORF whose role is uncertain. The CDR3 contains 16 residues. V was clipped by 0 bases and J by 4 bases, with 12 bases between them. CDR3 bases: TGCGCCAGCAGTCAATCGTCTGCAGGTCGCACCGGGGAGCTGTTTTTT. It translates to CASSQSSAGRTGELFF.

The table lists this clonotype with many counts. The gene calls are TRBV2 and TRBJ2-7; 9 bases are shared with TRBD2. V lost 4 bases, J lost 5 bases, and 9 bases stayed unmatched. The CDR3 extends over 15 amino acids. CDR1 is SNHLY and CDR2 is FYNNEI in the germline V gene. CDR3 nucleotides: TGTGCCAGCAGTGGACGCGTGGTAGCGGGAGACGAGCAGTACTTC. Translating it yields CASSGRVVAGDEQYF.

This clonotype occurred many times. The chain is built from TRBV6-5 and TRBJ2-3; TRBD1 is a possible D gene (6 bases). CDR1 MNHEY and CDR2 SVGAGI come from the germline V gene. The V and J ends lost 4 bases and 2 bases respectively, with 10 bases between them. This CDR3 has 14 amino acids. The CDR3 spells CASSSRDITDTQYF. The CDR3 DNA follows: TGTGCCAGCAGTTCCAGGGACATCACAGATACGCAGTATTTT.